This T cell receptor (beta chain) emerged from a study of cytomegalovirus exposure and HLA in healthy donors. This clone was counted a single time. 13 Jbeta primers and 60 Vbeta primers were used for the PCR. Using immunoSEQ multiplex PCR, the repertoire was profiled, and TCRdb retains in-frame clones only, with some absent. Among more than 110,000 clones listed, 77% were seen once. Sample: PBMCs. The receptor was derived from a male donor in good health and CMV-seronegative.

CDR3 residues: CASSPSAGSSYEQYF. For the CDR3, the DNA is TGTGCCAGCAGTCCTTCGGCCGGGAGTTCTTACGAGCAGTACTTC. The chain has TRBV7-2 and TRBJ2-7, with a possible D match to TRBD2 (6 bases). Per the germline V gene, CDR1 is SGHTA and CDR2 is FQGNSA. The CDR3 covers 15 residues. Trimming cost V 6 bases and J 4 bases, with 19 bases left between them.